This T cell receptor (beta chain) was captured in a study of PD-1 blockade in classical Hodgkin lymphoma. Study-wide points: Relative to healthy donors, newly diagnosed patients reportedly had lower baseline TCR diversity, which was reported as lower still in relapsed/refractory patients.

Worth noting for this clone: Its target is not known.

Method: immunoSEQ multiplex PCR; TCRdb's copy keeps in-frame clones and lacks some. Among about 30,000 clones listed, 90% to 95% were seen once. The germline V gene has CDR1 SNHLY and CDR2 FYNNEI. The CDR3 length is 13 residues. V was shortened by 7 bases and J by 1 base, with 10 bases between the two germline ends. Indicated time point: newly diagnosed, previously untreated cHL patient sample. The chain recombines TRBV2 with TRBJ1-2; D remains ambiguous. The sample taken for sequencing was peripheral blood mononuclear cells (PBMCs). The receptor was derived from a human donor with classical Hodgkin lymphoma. The DNA of the CDR3 is TGTGCCAGCACCGAAATGGATAACTATGGCTACACCTTC. Its protein product is CASTEMDNYGYTF.